The clone carrying this T cell receptor beta chain was counted many times. For TCRbeta, the library was prepared with unique molecular identifiers. TCRdb re-analysed the PCR reads in MiXCR, keeping a single row per CDR3 protein. The profile covers 240,000 or so distinct CDR3 sequences, with around 12% appearing a single time and about 2.4% taken by the ten largest. This entry is derived from a study of T-cell reconstitution after alpha-beta-depleted transplantation in children. This CDR3 region has 13 residues. Trimming shortened V by 3 bases and J by 8 bases, and 13 bases separated the two germline ends.

Here the sequenced sample was PBMCs from the stem cell graft donor, taken from the stem cell graft. This receptor was taken from a human donor who donated a stem cell graft to a child with acute lymphoblastic leukemia. The rearrangement links TRBV12-3 or TRBV12-4 to TRBJ1-2, with unresolved D. This CDR3 is CASSFGQPGGYTF. The CDR3 nucleotides read TGTGCCAGCAGTTTTGGGCAACCGGGCGGCTACACCTTC.